What follows is one TCR beta chain and its context. This sample was taken from a study of shared clonotypes between healthy human individuals. None of the donors, who were healthy HIV-negative adults, had recently had acute infections or vaccinations. The method was immunoSEQ multiplex PCR; TCRdb's version includes in-frame clones alone and lacks a portion of them. The data contain a few million clones, just over 90% of them singletons. V shed 5 bases and J 6 bases; nucleotides not matched to a gene: 5. The CDR3 is made up of 13 amino acids. Germline V CDR1 and CDR2: SGHTS, YDEGEE. The clonotype was recovered from a man between 18 and 35 years old in good health. The chain is built from TRBV5-8 and TRBJ1-5; 7 bases are shared with TRBD1. Material for sequencing was naive CD4+ T cells sorted from blood. The subset here: CD45RA+ positively selected. The CDR3 coding sequence is TGTGCCAGCAGTTACAGGGGCGGTCAGCCCCAGCATTTT. This encodes CASSYRGGQPQHF.